The source of this T cell receptor beta chain is a study of cytomegalovirus exposure and HLA in healthy donors. The study's findings and limits: Three chains linked to CMV were shown in vitro to be specific for CMV antigens. The study found most TCR sequences rare, yet found some public TCRs in many donors.

Assay used: immunoSEQ multiplex PCR; TCRdb lists only in-frame clones, some missing. The data show hundreds of thousands of clones, about nine tenths seen once. Among the roughly 120 subjects of the validation cohort, separate from the approximately 700-subject first cohort, were the donors. The CDR3 runs to 13 residues. Germline V gives CDR1 SNHLY, CDR2 FYNNEI. After removal of 4 bases from V and 6 bases from J, the junction contained 3 bases not matched to a gene. About this clone itself: Its matching antigen is unknown.

This TCR derives from a woman between 18 and 30 years old in good health and CMV-seronegative. The J gene is TRBJ2-1, the V gene TRBV2; 7 positions agree with TRBD1. Material for sequencing was PBMCs. CDR3 amino acids: CASSGWTGNEQFF. CDR3 DNA sequence: TGTGCCAGCAGTGGATGGACAGGCAATGAGCAGTTCTTC.